This TCR beta chain emerged from a study of blood T cells in healthy people across ages. With a J-beta primer mix and a sample-barcoded 5' primer, a second PCR ran about 7 to 12 cycles. TCRdb reanalysed the 5' RACE reads using MiXCR and keeps one entry per CDR3 protein. This sample has about 780,000 distinct CDR3 sequences, with about 26% found just once. Per-sample yields of isolated PBMCs were at least 6 million. Germline lookup yields CDR1 WNHNN and CDR2 SYGVQD (reference sequence). The CDR3 runs to 17 residues. The ends were cut back, 4 bases at V and 1 base at J, with 20 bases in the middle. This clonotype was seen a few times. The same sample was also studied in work on T cells of mothers and their children.

J is TRBJ2-7 and V is TRBV10-1; perhaps D is TRBD1 or TRBD2 (5 bases each). This receptor was taken from a boy younger than 18 in good health. The sample taken for sequencing was blood. In DNA, the CDR3 is TGCGCCAGCAGTGGCCCTCTCCTGGGGGACGGATCCTACGAGCAGTACTTC. Translation: CASSGPLLGDGSYEQYF.